This TCR beta chain was documented in a study of PD-1 blockade in classical Hodgkin lymphoma. Study outcomes and limitations: CD8+ TCR diversity did not rise significantly by C4D1, unlike CD4+.

About this clone itself: Its antigen is as yet unknown. A junction end diverges from the germline sequence, so it may reflect a read error.

The germline V gene encodes CDR1 PRHDT and CDR2 FYEKMQ (reference sequence). This CDR3 comprises 16 residues. All patients relapsed after autologous stem cell transplantation, and brentuximab vedotin exposure varied. Repertoires were generated with immunoSEQ multiplex PCR, while TCRdb's copy carries only in-frame clones and drops some. The repertoire includes nearly 25,000 clones, around 81% of them detected once, and 20% sits in the top ten. This receptor was identified in a human donor with classical Hodgkin lymphoma. The rearrangement uses TRBV13 and TRBJ2-3; 13 bases agree with TRBD2. Source: peripheral blood mononuclear cells (PBMCs), taken before the second cycle of nivolumab. The CDR3 nucleotides read TGTGCCAGCAGCGTAGGGACTAGCGGGACGACAGATACGCAGTATTTT. As protein: CASSVGTSGTTDTQYF.